Given below is one TCR beta chain in context. The data derive from a study of beta chain features in type 1 diabetes. Via the markers CD45RO/CCR7/CD25/CD127/CD95/CD27, stem cell-like memory, regulatory, central memory and naive CD4+ cells were sorted. Without exception, sorted populations had purity beyond 95%. Expressed TCRB transcripts got sequenced, as all isolated RNA was reverse transcribed. Sequenced by immunoSEQ multiplex PCR; TCRdb stores in-frame clones only, minus some. Here the sample spans around 350,000 clones, over 9.5% being singletons. The CDR3 has 12 amino acids. The V end was cut by 6 bases, the J end by 7 bases, with 10 bases between. The germline V gene encodes CDR1 MDHEN and CDR2 SYDVKM.

This rearrangement joins TRBV28 to TRBJ1-5; no clear D. The sequence was obtained from a man in his late teens or twenties in good health. Sequences were obtained from naive CD4+ T cells from blood. The CDR3 reads CASSQTGQPQHF. CDR3 bases: TGTGCCAGCAGCCAAACGGGGCAGCCCCAGCATTTT.